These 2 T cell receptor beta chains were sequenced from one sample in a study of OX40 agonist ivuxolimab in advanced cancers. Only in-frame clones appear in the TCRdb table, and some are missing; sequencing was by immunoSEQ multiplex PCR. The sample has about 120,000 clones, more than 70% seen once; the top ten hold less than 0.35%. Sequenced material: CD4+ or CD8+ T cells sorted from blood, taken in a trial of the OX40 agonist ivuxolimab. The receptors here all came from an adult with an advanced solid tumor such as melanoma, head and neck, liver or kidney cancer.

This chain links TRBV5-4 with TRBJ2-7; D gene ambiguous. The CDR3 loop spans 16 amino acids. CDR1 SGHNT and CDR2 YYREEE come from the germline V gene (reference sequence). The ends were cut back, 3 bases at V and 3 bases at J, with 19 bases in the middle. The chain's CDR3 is CASSYSPSISIYEQYF. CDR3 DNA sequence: TGTGCCAGCAGCTATTCCCCAAGTATATCTATCTACGAGCAGTACTTC.

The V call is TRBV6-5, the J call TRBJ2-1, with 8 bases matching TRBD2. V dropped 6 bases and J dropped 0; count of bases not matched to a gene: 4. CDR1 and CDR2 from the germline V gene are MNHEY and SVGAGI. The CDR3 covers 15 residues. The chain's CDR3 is CASRATSGSYNEQFF. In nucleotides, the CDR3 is TGTGCCAGCAGAGCCACTAGCGGCTCCTACAATGAGCAGTTCTTC.